This is a list of T cell receptor beta chains from one sample in a study of shared clonotypes between healthy human individuals. Clones were read by immunoSEQ multiplex PCR, and TCRdb kept only the in-frame ones, dropping some. Of over a million clones in the sample, 98% were seen once. The sample consisted of naive CD4+ T cells sorted from blood. Every receptor here comes from a man aged 30-40 years in good health. The CDR3 runs from the conserved cysteine through the conserved F or W. D genes are given only for firm matches. Clone size, where shown, is once, few, many, or a class for clones that have expanded.

TRBJ2-7,-,TRBV5-1,-,CASRRGAPSSYEQYF,TGCGCCAGCAGGAGGGGAGCCCCGAGCTCCTACGAGCAGTACTTC
TRBJ1-5,-,TRBV19,TRBD1,CASSVTGQGMVSNQPQHF,TGTGCCAGTAGTGTGACCGGACAGGGGATGGTCAGCAATCAGCCCCAGCATTTT
TRBJ1-2,-,TRBV11-2,-,CASSLNRREEGYTF,TGTGCCAGCAGCTTAAACAGGAGGGAAGAAGGCTACACCTTC
TRBJ2-1,-,TRBV2,TRBD2,CASRRAGEYNEQFF,TGTGCCAGCAGAAGGGCGGGAGAATACAATGAGCAGTTCTTC
TRBJ2-7,-,TRBV7-9,TRBD2,CASSTRLADSNTYEQYF,TGTGCCAGCAGCACCCGACTAGCGGATTCGAATACCTACGAGCAGTACTTC
TRBJ2-5,-,TRBV4-3,TRBD1,CASSQEGRGETQYF,TGCGCCAGCAGCCAAGAGGGCAGGGGGGAGACCCAGTACTTC
TRBJ2-1,-,TRBV7-3,TRBD2,CASRKSGSLYNEQFF,TGTGCCAGCAGGAAAAGCGGGAGCCTCTACAATGAGCAGTTCTTC
TRBJ2-7,-,TRBV5-4,TRBD1,CASRDRSSYEQYF,TGTGCCAGCCGGGACAGAAGCTCCTACGAGCAGTACTTC
TRBJ2-3,-,TRBV18,TRBD2,CASSPPLAGESADTQYF,TGTGCCAGCTCACCTCCCCTAGCGGGAGAATCGGCAGATACGCAGTATTTT
TRBJ2-7,-,TRBV28,-,CASIGEGEQYF,TGTGCCAGCATTGGAGAAGGCGAGCAGTACTTC
TRBJ2-1,-,TRBV28,-,CASSLTPNEQFF,TGTGCCAGCAGTTTAACGCCAAATGAGCAGTTCTTC
TRBJ2-7,-,TRBV29-1,-,CSVLASPDSPHRRGSYEQYF,TGCAGCGTTCTTGCGAGCCCCGACAGTCCCCACAGGAGGGGCTCCTACGAGCAGTACTTC
TRBJ2-7,-,TRBV6-6,-,CASSYSKGGESAEQYF,TGTGCCAGCAGTTACTCGAAGGGAGGAGAATCGGCCGAGCAGTACTTC
TRBJ1-1,-,TRBV2,TRBD1,CASSPDRQNTEAFF,TGTGCCAGCAGTCCGGACAGGCAGAACACTGAAGCTTTCTTT
TRBJ2-7,once,TRBV6-1,TRBD2,CAAGTSSSYEQYF,TGTGCCGCCGGGACTAGCAGCTCCTACGAGCAGTACTTC
TRBJ2-1,-,TRBV5-1,TRBD1,CASNGDRKYNEQFF,TGCGCCAGCAATGGGGACAGGAAATACAATGAGCAGTTCTTC
TRBJ2-7,-,TRBV9,-,CASSVELLGEQYF,TGTGCCAGCAGCGTAGAACTTCTCGGCGAGCAGTACTTC